The clone carrying this T cell receptor beta chain was recorded once. V was cut by 1 base and J by 1 base, with 10 bases left in between. Germline loops: CDR1 MNHEY, CDR2 SVGEGT. The CDR3 length is 15 residues. These data belong to a study of blood T cell repertoires in COVID-19. Whole-study context: Donors in the United States, Italy and Spain gave samples during acute or convalescent COVID-19. PBMCs, B-cell-depleted T cells, or T cells provided the cDNA or gDNA that made up the material.

Study processing details: Reference gene primer amplification gave estimated nucleated cell counts. TCRdb's copy holds only in-frame clones and misses some; the assay was immunoSEQ multiplex PCR. V and J calls and clone size are as listed in that table; D and trimming were resolved from the DNA. The profile shows some 70,000 clones, 87% of them singletons. Sequencing used peripheral blood. This chain joins TRBV6-2 or TRBV6-3 and TRBJ1-2, with D unresolved. The receptor was isolated from a man between 45 and 60 years old with active COVID-19. The CDR3 region is CASSYWGVDNYGYTF. The CDR3 region has the DNA TGTGCCAGCAGTTACTGGGGAGTGGATAACTATGGCTACACCTTC.